The present T cell receptor (beta chain) was sequenced within a study of human versus mouse CDR3 diversity and MHC coevolution. The protocol was immunoSEQ multiplex PCR, while the TCRdb copy is restricted to in-frame clones and leaves out a portion. The data contain about 81,000 clones, roughly 95% of them seen just once; the ten biggest clones take up 1.1% to 1.5%. Regarding the study as a whole: The lowest clonal inequality scores came from most of the three human donors. By iCHAO1, human TCR beta clonotypes numbered about 1.6 million, the most.

This clone turned up a few times. What it recognizes is unknown. With 4 bases clipped from V and 0 bases from J, the junction kept 5 bases outside the gene matches. This CDR3 comprises 16 residues. Germline V CDR1 and CDR2: KGHSH, LQKENI. The genes are TRBV18 and TRBJ1-3; 8 nucleotides line up with TRBD1. The TCR comes from a person between 30 and 69 years old in good health. What was sequenced was naive CD4+ T cells from blood. Specified subset: CD45RO-negative CD62L-positive naive CD4 T cells. CDR3 protein: CASSLGQGFSGNTIYF. The CDR3 bases are TGTGCCAGCTCACTCGGACAGGGCTTCTCTGGAAACACCATATATTTT.